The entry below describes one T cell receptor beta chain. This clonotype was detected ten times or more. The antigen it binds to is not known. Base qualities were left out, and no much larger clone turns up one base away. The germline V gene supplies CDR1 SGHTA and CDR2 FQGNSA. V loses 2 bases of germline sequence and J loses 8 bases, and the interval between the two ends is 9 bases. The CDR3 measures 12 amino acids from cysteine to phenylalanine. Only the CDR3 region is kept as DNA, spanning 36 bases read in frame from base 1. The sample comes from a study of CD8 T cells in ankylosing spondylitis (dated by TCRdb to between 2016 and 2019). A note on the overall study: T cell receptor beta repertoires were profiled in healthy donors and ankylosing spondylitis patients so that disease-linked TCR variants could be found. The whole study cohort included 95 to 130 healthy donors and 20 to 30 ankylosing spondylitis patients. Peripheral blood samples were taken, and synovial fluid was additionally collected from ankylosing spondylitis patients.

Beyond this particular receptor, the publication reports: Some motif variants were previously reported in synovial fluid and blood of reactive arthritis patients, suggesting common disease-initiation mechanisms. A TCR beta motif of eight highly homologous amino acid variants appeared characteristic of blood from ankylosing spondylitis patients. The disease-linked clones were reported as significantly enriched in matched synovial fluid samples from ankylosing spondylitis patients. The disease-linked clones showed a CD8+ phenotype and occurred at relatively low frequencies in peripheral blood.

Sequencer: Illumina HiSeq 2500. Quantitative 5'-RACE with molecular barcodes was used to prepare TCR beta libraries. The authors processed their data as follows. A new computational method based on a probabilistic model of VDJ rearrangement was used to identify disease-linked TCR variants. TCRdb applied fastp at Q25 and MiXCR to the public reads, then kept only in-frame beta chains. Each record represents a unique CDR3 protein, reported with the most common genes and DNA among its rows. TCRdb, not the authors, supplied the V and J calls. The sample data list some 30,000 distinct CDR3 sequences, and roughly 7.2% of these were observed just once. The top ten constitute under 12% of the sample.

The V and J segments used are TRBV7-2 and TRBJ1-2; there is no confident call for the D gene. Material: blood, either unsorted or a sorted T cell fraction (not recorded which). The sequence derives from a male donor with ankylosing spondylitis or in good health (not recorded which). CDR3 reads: CASSLQTGGYTF. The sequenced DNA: TGTGCCAGCAGCTTACAAACGGGCGGCTACACCTTC.